This T cell receptor (beta chain) was sequenced for a study of cytomegalovirus exposure and HLA in healthy donors. Overall study results and limits: The analysis excluded some indistinguishable V segments, including TRBV6-2 and TRBV6-3.

This clone was seen once. The antigen remains undetermined. Those who donated were healthy bone marrow donors. From germline, CDR1 is SGHRS and CDR2 YFSETQ. V was pared by 4 bases and J by 5 bases, with 17 bases between. The CDR3 is 15 amino acids. The PCR was carried out with 60 Vbeta primers and 13 Jbeta primers. Only in-frame clones appear in the TCRdb table, and some are missing; sequencing was by immunoSEQ multiplex PCR. Found here are 100,000 to 150,000 clones, approximately 85% of them singletons; the top ten hold about 1.5%. The clonotype originates from a boy between 10 and 17 years old in good health and CMV-seronegative. The sequencing input was PBMCs. The rearrangement links TRBV5-1 to TRBJ2-3; D possibly corresponds to TRBD2 (5 bases). CDR3 sequence: CASSPIASVGDTQYF. In DNA, the CDR3 is TGCGCCAGCAGCCCGATAGCGTCCGTGGGAGATACGCAGTATTTT.